Reported below is one T cell receptor beta chain. The data belong to a study of blood T cell repertoires in COVID-19. Across the whole study: Spain, Italy and the United States supplied samples that represented acute and convalescent COVID-19. Sources were T cells, B-cell-depleted T cells, or PBMCs; the material itself was cDNA or gDNA.

The CDR3 totals 17 residues. Trimming stripped 0 bases from V and 0 bases from J, with 15 bases between. Germline V gives CDR1 GTSNPN, CDR2 SVGIG (reference sequence). In the original workflow: Estimated nucleated cell counts came from reference gene primer amplification. Clones were sequenced by immunoSEQ multiplex PCR, and TCRdb holds only the in-frame ones, with some missing. V, J and clone size were drawn from that table, and D and trimming were deduced from the DNA. Of about 97,000 clones listed, roughly 82% are singletons. The V and J genes are TRBV30 and TRBJ1-5; perhaps TRBD1 as D (5 bases). The receptor was isolated from a human donor in a cohort sampled during active COVID-19. Source material: peripheral blood. The chain's CDR3 is CAWSVSPRQGSNQPQHF. CDR3 DNA: TGTGCCTGGAGTGTCAGTCCGCGGCAGGGTAGCAATCAGCCCCAGCATTTT.